These T cell receptor beta chains were read from a single sample in a study of T-cell memory formation after mild COVID-19. Using its own MiXCR run on the 5' RACE reads, TCRdb lists one record per CDR3 protein. The sample includes hundreds of thousands of distinct CDR3 sequences, roughly a sixth of them seen just once. Input material: PBMCs or a T cell subset sorted from them (not recorded which). All receptors derive from an adult woman who had mild COVID-19 (a few samples of this study predate the infection). Cell type and time point are not known. Both conserved end residues are part of each CDR3. The D gene is left open where the match is weak.

CDR3 length,J gene,V gene,D gene,CDR3 protein
17,TRBJ2-3,TRBV10-3,TRBD2,CAISPMDPGTSQDTQYF
15,TRBJ1-5,TRBV6-2/TRBV6-3,NA,CASVSTAGGNQPQHF
16,TRBJ2-5,TRBV25-1,TRBD2,CASSELSGGAGETQYF
19,TRBJ1-1,TRBV7-9,TRBD1,CASNSRRQGEGYMNTEAFF
18,TRBJ2-2,TRBV4-2,TRBD2,CASSQGLAGGQNTGELFF
16,TRBJ1-1,TRBV25-1,TRBD1,CASSYSGTGLNTEAFF
16,TRBJ2-1,TRBV18,NA,CASSPPRTNRGNEQFF
17,TRBJ1-1,TRBV12-3/TRBV12-4,TRBD1,CASILGGTGGSNTEAFF
13,TRBJ2-7,TRBV20-1,TRBD1,CSAHGTGELEQYF
13,TRBJ1-2,TRBV29-1,NA,CSVERAGSYGYTF
13,TRBJ2-2,TRBV24-1,NA,CATKELGTGELFF
16,TRBJ2-1,TRBV15,NA,CATSRAKGVRVNEQFF
15,TRBJ2-5,TRBV7-2,TRBD2,CASSLGFGGSVTQYF
13,TRBJ2-5,TRBV12-3/TRBV12-4,NA,CASRGHGAETQYF
12,TRBJ1-4,TRBV12-3/TRBV12-4,NA,CASRKMDEKLFF
15,TRBJ1-1,TRBV12-3/TRBV12-4,TRBD1,CASSGRDRGNTEAFF
18,TRBJ2-1,TRBV24-1,TRBD2,CATSDLGLAGAWYNEQFF
14,TRBJ1-1,TRBV18,NA,CASSPPPDGTEAFF
14,TRBJ1-4,TRBV18,NA,CASSPDQTNEKLFF
16,TRBJ2-5,TRBV6-5,NA,CASSYSTGAGQETQYF
11,TRBJ2-7,TRBV4-2,NA,CASSQGRAQYF
16,TRBJ2-1,TRBV29-1,NA,CSAGAVKISSYNEQFF
17,TRBJ2-4,TRBV3-1,NA,CASSQFGQTPAKNIKYF
13,TRBJ2-7,TRBV29-1,NA,CSVGRTSSYEQYF
15,TRBJ2-7,TRBV7-9,TRBD2,CASSLREGQGGEQYF
16,TRBJ2-6,TRBV5-8,NA,CASSLDRAAGANVLTF
13,TRBJ1-5,TRBV20-1,NA,CSARLEGGQPQHF
19,TRBJ2-6,TRBV6-1,TRBD1,CASSEERTGGALWANVLTF
13,TRBJ1-1,TRBV7-7,NA,CASSLSENTEAFF
15,TRBJ2-2,TRBV29-1,NA,CSVLAGTVRTGELFF
15,TRBJ2-5,TRBV7-8,TRBD2,CASISSGSWGGTQYF
13,TRBJ1-1,TRBV12-3/TRBV12-4,NA,CASSLTEYTEAFF
14,TRBJ2-1,TRBV20-1,NA,CSANGRPTYNEQFF
15,TRBJ2-3,TRBV20-1,TRBD2,CSARRTSPRADTQYF
14,TRBJ1-2,TRBV7-9,TRBD1,CASSLGGTGAGYTF
15,TRBJ2-7,TRBV27,TRBD2,CASRELAGVTYEQYF
11,TRBJ1-1,TRBV7-9,NA,CASSFSGEAFF
13,TRBJ2-7,TRBV2,NA,CAGDFGSSYEQYF
10,TRBJ2-2,TRBV7-9,NA,CATRGRELFF
17,TRBJ2-7,TRBV11-2,TRBD2,CASSFRERGEGPLEQYF
18,TRBJ2-3,TRBV18,TRBD2,CASSPLGTSGGHTDTQYF
14,TRBJ1-2,TRBV12-3/TRBV12-4,NA,CASSTLPGGYGYTF
18,TRBJ2-2,TRBV12-3/TRBV12-4,TRBD2,CASSLGLAGRLGSGELFF
15,TRBJ2-7,TRBV20-1,NA,CSARAQQGRSYEQYF
16,TRBJ2-3,TRBV2,TRBD2,CASSEPAGGFTDTQYF
15,TRBJ2-1,TRBV4-1,NA,CASSQVPGFFDEQFF
16,TRBJ1-2,TRBV5-5,NA,CASRRDTGTKFEGYTF
15,TRBJ1-1,TRBV7-9,NA,CASSPWVGQNTEAFF
10,TRBJ1-3,TRBV25-1,NA,CASSRDTIYF
14,TRBJ2-7,TRBV6-2/TRBV6-3,NA,CAIARPGQRYEQYF
15,TRBJ2-5,TRBV4-1,NA,CASSQAPAGKETQYF
14,TRBJ2-1,TRBV10-3,NA,CAIKGDSAYNEQFF
17,TRBJ2-1,TRBV6-1,TRBD2,CASSEYFLAGVENEQFF
13,TRBJ2-3,TRBV6-1,NA,CASDPGASDTQYF
14,TRBJ1-4,TRBV12-3/TRBV12-4,NA,CASSFGGAHGKLFF
15,TRBJ2-7,TRBV7-9,TRBD1,CASSTNRGPAGEQYF
14,TRBJ2-7,TRBV5-1,TRBD1,CASSEAGGPYEQYF